This T cell receptor (beta chain) derives from a study of blood T cell repertoires in COVID-19. About the study: Whether acute or convalescent, the COVID-19 samples came from the United States, Italy and Spain.

The CDR3 is 15 amino acids. The data were produced by immunoSEQ multiplex PCR, yet TCRdb's version contains in-frame clones alone and is incomplete. The sample records some 100,000 clones, just under 85% being singletons. V and J are TRBV12-2 and TRBJ2-7; the D segment call TRBD2 is taken from the table without a DNA check. TRBV12-2 is deemed a pseudogene. The material sequenced was peripheral blood. The TCR originated in a man aged 50 to 60 with active or convalescent COVID-19. The CDR3 sequence: CASRFAGTSSYEQYF. CDR3 DNA sequence: TGTGCAAGTCGCTTTGCCGGGACTAGTAGCTACGAGCAGTACTTC.